This T cell receptor beta chain came from a study of cytomegalovirus exposure and HLA in healthy donors. Study observations and caveats: The study recorded about 160 TCR beta chains that were cytomegalovirus-associated. Many donors shared some public TCRs, even though most TCR sequences were rare.

Details on this clone: The antigen remains unidentified.

V lost 5 bases and J lost 4, with 9 bases in between. The CDR3 has 12 residues. CDR1 and CDR2 (germline): MNHNY, SVGAGI (reference sequence). With 60 Vbeta and 13 Jbeta primers, the PCR was carried out. Measured with immunoSEQ multiplex PCR; TCRdb has only the in-frame clones, and not every one. The sample holds about 140,000 clones, over 70% seen once. The sequenced sample consisted of PBMCs. The TCR comes from a woman aged 40 to 50 in good health and CMV-seronegative. The chain is built from TRBV6-6 and TRBJ2-7, with unresolved D. The DNA for the CDR3 is TGTGCCAGCAGTCCAGAAACGTACGAGCAGTACTTC. It is translated as CASSPETYEQYF.